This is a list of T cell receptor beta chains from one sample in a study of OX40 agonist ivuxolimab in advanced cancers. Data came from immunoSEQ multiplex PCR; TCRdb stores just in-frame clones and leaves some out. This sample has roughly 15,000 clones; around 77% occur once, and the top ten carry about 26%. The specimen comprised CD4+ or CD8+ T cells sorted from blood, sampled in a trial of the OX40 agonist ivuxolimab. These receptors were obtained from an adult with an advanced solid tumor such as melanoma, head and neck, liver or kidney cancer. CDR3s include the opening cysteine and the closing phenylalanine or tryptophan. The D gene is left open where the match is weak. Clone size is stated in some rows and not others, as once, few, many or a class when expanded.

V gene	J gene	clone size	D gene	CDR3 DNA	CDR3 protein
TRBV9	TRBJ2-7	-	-	TGTGCCAGCAGCGTCCGGGAGAACTACGAGCAGTACTTC	CASSVRENYEQYF
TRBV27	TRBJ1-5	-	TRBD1	TGTGCCAGCAAAGACAGGGGTGATCAGCCCCAGCATTTT	CASKDRGDQPQHF
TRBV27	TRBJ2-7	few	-	TGTGCCAGCAGTTTGGAGGGGGCGCTTTACGAGCAGTACTTC	CASSLEGALYEQYF
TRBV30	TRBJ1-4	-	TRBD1	TGTGCCTGGAGTGTAGGGACAGGGGCTAATGAAAAACTGTTTTTT	CAWSVGTGANEKLFF
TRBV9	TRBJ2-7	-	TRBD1	TGTGCCAGCAGCGTATTGGCAGGGGGCATCTACGAGCAGTACTTC	CASSVLAGGIYEQYF
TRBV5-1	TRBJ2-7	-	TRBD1	TGCGCCAGCAGCTTGGAGGCAGGGGGCAGGGACGAGCAGTACTTC	CASSLEAGGRDEQYF
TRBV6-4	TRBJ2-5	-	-	TGTGCCAGCAGGGCCCGGGTTTTAGGAGAGACCCAGTACTTC	CASRARVLGETQYF
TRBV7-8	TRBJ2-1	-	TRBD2	TGTGCCAGCAGCTGGCCCGGGACTAGCGGGACTGGGGCGGTCAATGAGCAGTTCTTC	CASSWPGTSGTGAVNEQFF
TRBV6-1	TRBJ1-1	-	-	TGTGCCACCCCGACAGGAGTGAACACTGAAGCTTTCTTT	CATPTGVNTEAFF
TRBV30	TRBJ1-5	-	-	TGTGCCTTTCAAACGGTCGGGAGCAATCAGCCCCAGCATTTT	CAFQTVGSNQPQHF
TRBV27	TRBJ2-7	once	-	TGTGCCAGCAGTGCCAGCCTAGCGTCGAGCTCCTACGAGCAGTACTTC	CASSASLASSSYEQYF
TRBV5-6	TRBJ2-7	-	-	TGTGCCAGCAGCTTGGCCCCGGAGTACGAGCAGTACTTC	CASSLAPEYEQYF
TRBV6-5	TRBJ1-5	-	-	TGTGCCAGCAGTTATGGGGGATTGAATCAGCCCCAGCATTTT	CASSYGGLNQPQHF
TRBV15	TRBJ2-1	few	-	TGTGCCACCAGCAGAGTGGGAGCCCTCCATGAGCAGTTCTTC	CATSRVGALHEQFF
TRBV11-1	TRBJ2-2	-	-	TGTGCCAGCAGCCCCAAAAAATACGCCGGGGAGCTGTTTTTT	CASSPKKYAGELFF
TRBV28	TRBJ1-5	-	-	TGTGCCAGCAGTTTAGGGGGAGGGGCGGGAAAGCCGCCCCAGCATTTT	CASSLGGGAGKPPQHF
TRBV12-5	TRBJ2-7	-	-	TGTGCTAGTGGTTTGGACTTCGGTACCTACGAGCAGTACTTC	CASGLDFGTYEQYF
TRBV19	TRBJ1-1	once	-	TGTGCCAGTAGTATGCCCTTCGGGTTAGGCACTGAAGCTTTCTTT	CASSMPFGLGTEAFF
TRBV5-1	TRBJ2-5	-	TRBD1	TGCGCCAGCAGCTCGGACGGGGACAGACAAGAGACCCAGTACTTC	CASSSDGDRQETQYF
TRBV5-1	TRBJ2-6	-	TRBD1	TGCGCCAGCAGCTTGACAGGGGAAACCTCTGGGGCCAACGTCCTGACTTTC	CASSLTGETSGANVLTF
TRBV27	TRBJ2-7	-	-	TGTGCCAGCAGTTGGGCAGACCACCAGGACGGTTTTTCCTACGAGCAGTACTTC	CASSWADHQDGFSYEQYF
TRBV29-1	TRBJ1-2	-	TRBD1	TGCAGCGACGGACAGGGTGGAGGGGGCTACACCTTC	CSDGQGGGGYTF
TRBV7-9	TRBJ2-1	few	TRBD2	TGTGCCAGCAGCTTGGGGAGTAGCGGGACGCATGAGCAGTTCTTC	CASSLGSSGTHEQFF
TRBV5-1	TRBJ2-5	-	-	TGCGCCAGCAGCTTGGGACGGGAGACCCAGTACTTC	CASSLGRETQYF
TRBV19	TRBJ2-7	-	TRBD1	TGTGCCTCTGAAGGGACAGAGTCCTACGAGCAGTACTTC	CASEGTESYEQYF
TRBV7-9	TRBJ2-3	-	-	TGTGCCAGCAGCACCCCGGACTGGCATACGCAGTATTTT	CASSTPDWHTQYF
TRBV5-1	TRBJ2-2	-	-	TGCGCCAGCAGCTTGTCCCGGGGGCGCACCGGGGAGCTGTTTTTT	CASSLSRGRTGELFF
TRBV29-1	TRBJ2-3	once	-	TGCAGCGTTGAAGACGGGGCGGATAGCACAGATACGCAGTATTTT	CSVEDGADSTDTQYF
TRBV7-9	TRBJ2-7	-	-	TGTGCCAGCAGCTTAAATTACCAGGTTGAGCAGTACTTC	CASSLNYQVEQYF
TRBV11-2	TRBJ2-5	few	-	TGTGCCAGCAGCCCCCGGTTAGAAGAGACCCAGTACTTC	CASSPRLEETQYF
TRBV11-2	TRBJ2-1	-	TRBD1	TGTGCCAGCAGCTTAGGACGGACAGGCCTTGAGCAGTTCTTC	CASSLGRTGLEQFF
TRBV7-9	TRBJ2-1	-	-	TGTGCCAGCAGCTTTTCCGGGGTAGGGTACAATGAGCAGTTCTTC	CASSFSGVGYNEQFF
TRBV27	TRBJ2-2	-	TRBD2	TGTGCCAGCAGTTCGGGGGGCGGGGAGCTGTTTTTT	CASSSGGGELFF
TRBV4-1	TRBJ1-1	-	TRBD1	TGCGCCAGCAGACCCACCGGGACAGGGAACACTGAAGCTTTCTTT	CASRPTGTGNTEAFF
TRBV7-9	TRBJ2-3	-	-	TGTGCCAGCAGCCCGACGACTGACACAGATACGCAGTATTTT	CASSPTTDTDTQYF
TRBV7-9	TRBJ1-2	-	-	TGTGCCAGCAGACCACAGGGAACGGGGTTTAACTATGGCTACACCTTC	CASRPQGTGFNYGYTF
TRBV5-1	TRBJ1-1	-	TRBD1	TGCGCCAGCAGCGGCGACAGGGCCGACACTGAAGCTTTCTTT	CASSGDRADTEAFF
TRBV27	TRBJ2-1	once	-	TGTGCCAGCTCCCTAGAGGGACTGATCAATGAGCAGTTCTTC	CASSLEGLINEQFF
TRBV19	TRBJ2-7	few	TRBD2	TGTGCCAGTAGTATGTCTAGCGGGACTCACTACGAGCAGTACTTC	CASSMSSGTHYEQYF
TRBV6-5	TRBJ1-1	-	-	TGTGCCAGCAGTTACTACGGCGGGAAGGAGGCTGAAGCTTTCTTT	CASSYYGGKEAEAFF
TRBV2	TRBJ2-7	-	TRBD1	TGTGCCAGCACTGACAGGGTCCCCTACGAGCAGTACTTC	CASTDRVPYEQYF
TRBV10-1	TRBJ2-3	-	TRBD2	TGCGCCAGCAGTGAGTCGAGGACTAGCGGCACAGATACGCAGTATTTT	CASSESRTSGTDTQYF